A single sample gave rise to the 12 T cell receptor beta chains below, sequenced in a study of OX40 agonist ivuxolimab in advanced cancers. Clones were sequenced by immunoSEQ multiplex PCR, and TCRdb holds only the in-frame ones, with some missing. This table has under 80,000 clones, more than 75% appearing once. Material: CD4+ or CD8+ T cells sorted from blood, obtained in a trial of the OX40 agonist ivuxolimab. Receptor source: an adult with an advanced solid tumor such as melanoma, head and neck, liver or kidney cancer.

This chain connects TRBV9 to TRBJ2-7, with D possibly matching TRBD2 (6 bases). The CDR3 has 15 residues. The germline CDR1 and CDR2 sequences are SGDLS and YYNGEE. Trimming removed 0 bases from V and 2 bases from J, with 12 bases in between. This chain's CDR3 is CASSVELAPPYEQYF. CDR3 in DNA: TGTGCCAGCAGCGTAGAACTAGCCCCTCCCTACGAGCAGTACTTC.

This rearrangement joins TRBV19 to TRBJ2-5; unclear D gene. The V and J ends lost 2 bases and 2 bases respectively, with 6 bases between them. Germline lookup yields CDR1 LNHDA and CDR2 SQIVND (reference sequence). The CDR3 length is 13 residues. The CDR3 protein is CASSINLQETQYF. The CDR3 bases are TGTGCCAGTAGTATAAACTTGCAAGAGACCCAGTACTTC.

V and J are TRBV19 and TRBJ2-5; D remains ambiguous. This CDR3 region has 13 residues. Trimming removed 5 bases at V and 2 bases at J, with 9 bases between. Germline V gene sequence: CDR1 LNHDA, CDR2 SQIVND (reference sequence). CDR3 in amino acids: CASSPGRQETQYF. The CDR3 bases are TGTGCCAGTAGTCCCGGACGGCAAGAGACCCAGTACTTC.

V usage is TRBV11-2 and J usage is TRBJ1-1, with TRBD1 identical over 9 bases. Germline V gives CDR1 SGHAT, CDR2 FQNNGV. This CDR3 comprises 19 residues. V was pared by 5 bases and J by 0 bases, with 16 bases of the junction left unmatched. The CDR3 DNA reads as TGTGCCAGCAGCCGTGATAGCTCGGGACAGGGTTTTTTGAACACTGAAGCTTTCTTT. Translating gives CASSRDSSGQGFLNTEAFF.

The table lists this clone with a few counts. The rearrangement links TRBV27 to TRBJ2-7, with D tentatively TRBD1 (5 bases). This CDR3 is 13 amino acids long. Trimming shortened V by 8 bases and J by 3 bases, and 14 bases separated the two germline ends. The germline CDR1 and CDR2 sequences are MNHEY and SMNVEV (reference sequence). The CDR3: CASSLGAYYEQYF. Written as DNA, the CDR3 is TGTGCCAGCTCATTAGGGGCGTACTACGAGCAGTACTTC.

The rearrangement joins TRBV5-1 to TRBJ2-5; 11 nucleotides align to TRBD2. Germline-derived CDR1 and CDR2 are SGHRS and YFSETQ. This CDR3 has 15 amino acids. The V and J ends lost 2 bases and 5 bases, in that order; junction bases with no gene match: 5. The CDR3, as DNA: TGCGCCAGCAGCTTCGAAGTAGCGGGAGGGGAGACCCAGTACTTC. Protein sequence: CASSFEVAGGETQYF.

CDR3 region: CASSTAGDPYEQYF. CDR3 DNA: TGCGCCAGCAGCACCGCAGGGGATCCCTACGAGCAGTACTTC. This sequence joins TRBV10-1 and TRBJ2-7; perhaps TRBD1 as D (6 bases). The CDR3 contains 14 residues. Germline loops: CDR1 WNHNN, CDR2 SYGVQD (reference sequence). V was clipped by 6 bases and J by 2 bases, with 14 bases between them.

The chain employs TRBV27 and TRBJ2-1; D is undetermined. CDR1 is MNHEY and CDR2 is SMNVEV in the germline V gene (reference sequence). The CDR3 has 15 amino acids. V lost 3 bases and J 4 bases, leaving 13 bases between the germline ends. Written as DNA, the CDR3 is TGTGCCAGCAGTTTGGAGCGCAGAAGATACAATGAGCAGTTCTTC. Translating gives CASSLERRRYNEQFF.

This chain links TRBV19 with TRBJ2-3; D is uncertain. CDR1 is LNHDA, CDR2 SQIVND, per germline (reference sequence). With 7 bases removed from V and 3 bases from J, the gap between germline ends came to 17 bases. The CDR3 is 15 amino acids. The CDR3 reads CASNRAPLGTDTQYF. The CDR3 DNA follows: TGTGCCAGTAACAGAGCGCCCCTGGGAACAGATACGCAGTATTTT.

The V and J genes are TRBV5-1 and TRBJ2-3, with D perhaps given as TRBD1 or TRBD2 (5 bases each). Germline V CDR1 and CDR2: SGHRS, YFSETQ. Trimming stripped 0 bases from V and 2 bases from J, with 10 bases between. The length of the CDR3 is 15 residues. The CDR3 spells CASSLVGVPTDTQYF. DNA for the CDR3: TGCGCCAGCAGCTTGGTGGGGGTCCCCACAGATACGCAGTATTTT.

The chain links TRBV21-1 to TRBJ2-7; the D call TRBD1 from the table was never checked on the DNA. TRBV21-1 is designated a pseudogene. This CDR3 is 18 amino acids long. In nucleotides, the CDR3 is TGTGCCAGCAGCAAAGAACGGACAGGGGGAAGCTGCCCCTACGAGCAGTACTTC. This translates into CASSKERTGGSCPYEQYF.

This clone was recorded a few times. This sequence joins TRBV11-2 and TRBJ2-2; D remains ambiguous. This CDR3 has 13 residues. V was clipped by 4 bases and J by 6 bases, with 9 bases between them. CDR1 SGHAT and CDR2 FQNNGV come from the germline V gene. The CDR3 DNA sequence: TGTGCCAGCAGCTCTAATGGTCCCGGGGAGCTGTTTTTT. Translating gives CASSSNGPGELFF.